Below, one T cell receptor (beta chain) is given with its context. The sample originates from a study of blood T cell repertoires in COVID-19. The participants were between roughly 18 and 100 years old and came from fewer than 25 US areas. Researchers sorted participants into cohorts using their self-reported clinical history. V shed 4 bases and J 0 bases; nucleotides not matched to a gene: 7. The CDR3 contains 16 residues. The germline gives CDR1 SGHDN, CDR2 FVKESK. Study processing details: Nucleated cell counts were estimated from reference gene primer amplification. Clones were sequenced by immunoSEQ multiplex PCR, and TCRdb holds only the in-frame ones, with some missing. That table is the source of V, J and clone size, and D and trimming were worked out from the DNA. The sample includes about 250,000 clones, roughly nine tenths seen only once; the top ten take 2.4%.

The rearrangement uses TRBV14 and TRBJ1-2; TRBD1 agrees at 8 bases. Material for sequencing was PBMCs or T cells enriched from blood (not recorded which). This receptor was obtained from a young woman who had recovered from COVID-19. This chain's CDR3 is CASSPRTGRTNYGYTF. CDR3 bases: TGTGCCAGCAGCCCCAGGACAGGGCGGACTAACTATGGCTACACCTTC.